Included here is one TCR beta chain sequence, with context. Its specificity is not known. The CDR3 extends over 14 amino acids. The germline V gene has CDR1 SGHRS and CDR2 YFSETQ. Between the trimmed V and J ends, which lost 1 base and 8 bases, there was a span of 12 bases. The data belong to a study of shared clonotypes between healthy human individuals. General observations from the study: Only a few donors were included, so the genetic and exposure-history diversity represented was limited.

It was into CD45RA+ naive and CD45RA-negative memory subsets that the CD4+ cells were split. At the deep level, the assay was run. Authors' processing steps: ImmunoSEQ output lacked quality scores and full-length reads, limiting matched filtering. Assay used: immunoSEQ multiplex PCR; TCRdb lists only in-frame clones, some missing. Clone size and the V and J calls come from that table; the DNA yielded D and trimming. The table has about 1,500,000 clones, over 95% seen once; the top ten hold roughly 1.2%. Material: naive CD4+ T cells sorted from blood. Sample subset: CD45RA+ positively selected. The source of this sequence is a man aged 25-45 years in good health. The chain carries TRBV5-1 and TRBJ2-2; D remains ambiguous. The CDR3 reads CASSLPLTTGELFF. The CDR3, as DNA: TGCGCCAGCAGCTTGCCCCTCACTACGGGGGAGCTGTTTTTT.